A selection of T cell receptor beta chains follows, all from one sample in a study of shared clonotypes between healthy human individuals. Only in-frame clones appear in the TCRdb table, and some are missing; sequencing was by immunoSEQ multiplex PCR. The table lists millions of clones, over 85% of them singletons. The material sequenced was naive CD4+ T cells sorted from blood. These receptors originate from a man younger than 35 in good health. Each CDR3 is given with its conserved first and last residue. D genes are given only for firm matches.

TRBJ2-7 | TRBD2 | TRBV10-3 | CATTPGLGSYEQYF | TGTGCCACGACTCCCGGACTAGGGTCATATGAGCAGTACTTC
TRBJ1-3 | NA | TRBV5-4 | CASSSGGRGNTIYF | TGTGCCAGCAGCTCGGGAGGGCGAGGAAACACCATATATTTT
TRBJ2-7 | NA | TRBV10-1 | CASSDARDRRYEQYF | TGCGCCAGCAGTGACGCCCGGGACCGACGTTACGAGCAGTACTTC
TRBJ1-5 | TRBD1 | TRBV10-2 | CASSPEGARGQPQHF | TGCGCCAGCAGTCCCGAGGGGGCGCGGGGTCAGCCCCAGCATTTT
TRBJ2-7 | TRBD1 | TRBV25-1 | CASSEYDRGRQVEQYF | TGTGCCAGCAGTGAGTACGACAGGGGGCGACAGGTGGAGCAGTACTTC
TRBJ1-6 | TRBD1 | TRBV6-5 | CASSYDRGGSPLHF | TGTGCCAGCAGTTACGACAGGGGTGGTTCACCCCTCCACTTT
TRBJ2-3 | TRBD2 | TRBV5-1 | CASSLASGGVTDTQYF | TGCGCCAGCAGCTTGGCCTCGGGAGGAGTCACAGATACGCAGTATTTT
TRBJ2-2 | NA | TRBV7-9 | CASSPSGVTGELFF | TGTGCCAGCAGCCCATCAGGGGTTACCGGGGAGCTGTTTTTT
TRBJ2-1 | TRBD2 | TRBV5-1 | CASKEASGNNEQFF | TGCGCCAGCAAAGAGGCTAGCGGTAACAATGAGCAGTTCTTC
TRBJ1-6 | TRBD1 | TRBV5-1 | CASSTGTGNSPLHF | TGCGCCAGCAGCACCGGGACAGGAAATTCACCCCTCCACTTT
TRBJ2-7 | TRBD1 | TRBV28 | CASSSGQGYEQYF | TGTGCCAGCAGCAGTGGACAGGGCTACGAGCAGTACTTC
TRBJ1-4 | NA | TRBV5-4 | CASSVGPDEKLFF | TGTGCCAGCAGCGTAGGGCCAGATGAAAAACTGTTTTTT
TRBJ2-7 | TRBD1 | TRBV2 | CASKGGQGGIEQYF | TGTGCCAGCAAAGGGGGACAGGGCGGGATCGAGCAGTACTTC
TRBJ2-7 | NA | TRBV5-1 | CASSLERWPYEQYF | TGCGCCAGCAGCTTAGAGCGGTGGCCTTACGAGCAGTACTTC
TRBJ2-5 | NA | TRBV5-1 | CASSTRNRVTETQYF | TGCGCCAGCAGCACCCGAAACAGGGTAACAGAGACCCAGTACTTC
TRBJ2-1 | TRBD1 | TRBV10-3 | CAISLTGMIGEQFF | TGTGCCATCAGTTTGACAGGGATGATTGGTGAGCAGTTCTTC
TRBJ2-7 | TRBD1 | TRBV7-2 | CASSGTEALSYEQYF | TGTGCCAGCAGCGGGACAGAAGCTCTCTCCTACGAGCAGTACTTC
TRBJ1-5 | NA | TRBV6-6 | CASRVDQPQHF | TGTGCCAGCAGGGTGGATCAGCCCCAGCATTTT
TRBJ1-2 | TRBD1 | TRBV6-1 | CASRATGVSDYGYTF | TGTGCCAGCAGGGCGACAGGGGTGTCGGACTATGGCTACACCTTC
TRBJ1-4 | NA | TRBV29-1 | CSVGGWEKLFF | TGCAGCGTTGGGGGGTGGGAAAAACTGTTTTTT
TRBJ2-7 | TRBD1 | TRBV27 | CASWGRGHGEQYF | TGTGCCAGTTGGGGAAGGGGGCACGGCGAGCAGTACTTC
TRBJ2-3 | NA | TRBV5-1 | CASSATLAYGTDTQYF | TGCGCCAGCAGCGCCACCCTAGCGTATGGCACAGATACGCAGTATTTT